What follows are 27 T cell receptor beta chains derived from one specimen sequenced in a study of cytomegalovirus exposure and HLA in healthy donors. It was with 60 Vbeta and 13 Jbeta primers that the PCR ran. The data were produced by immunoSEQ multiplex PCR, yet TCRdb's version contains in-frame clones alone and is incomplete. The table includes about 140,000 clones, 60% to 85% detected once. The specimen was PBMCs. These receptors all come from a man between 18 and 35 years old in good health and CMV-seronegative.

This chain uses TRBV2 with TRBJ2-5; 7 bases match TRBD1. TRBJ2-7 explains the end of the DNA better; the J call may be wrong. The CDR3 contains 13 residues. Germline CDR1 is SNHLY and CDR2 is FYNNEI. In DNA form, the CDR3 reads TGTGCCAGCAGTACCGACAGGGTATACGAGCAGTACTTC. This encodes CASSTDRVYEQYF.

V gene TRBV30 combines with J gene TRBJ1-2, with 11 bases identical to TRBD1. J was trimmed by 4 bases and V by 7 bases; bases with no gene match: 11. From germline, CDR1 is GTSNPN and CDR2 SVGIG (reference sequence). This CDR3 spans 15 amino acids. CDR3 region: CAYPGQGVGGYGYTF. CDR3 DNA: TGTGCCTACCCGGGACAGGGGGTGGGTGGCTATGGCTACACCTTC.

This clone showed up just once. The CDR3 DNA reads TGTGCGACGGCCGGGTTCTCTGGGGCCAACGTCCTGACTTTC. Its protein product is CATAGFSGANVLTF. The V call is TRBV6-5, the J call TRBJ2-6; no definite D call. CDR1 and CDR2 (germline): MNHEY, SVGAGI. CDR3 length: 14 residues.

This clone was counted a single time. The chain employs TRBV27 and TRBJ1-5; TRBD1 matches 8 bases. The V segment lost 5 bases and the J segment 3 bases; nucleotides outside the gene matches: 3. CDR3 length equals 14 residues. Germline values: CDR1 MNHEY, CDR2 SMNVEV (reference sequence). The CDR3 nucleotides are TGTGCCAGCAGTACAGGGGGATACAATCAGCCCCAGCATTTT. It encodes CASSTGGYNQPQHF.

In DNA, the CDR3 is TGTGCCAGCAGCTCCCTCGACCAGGGTGAATTCACCGGGGAGCTGTTTTTT. As protein: CASSSLDQGEFTGELFF. V and J are TRBV13 and TRBJ2-2; weak D call: TRBD1 (5 bases). CDR1 is PRHDT and CDR2 is FYEKMQ in the germline V gene (reference sequence). The V end was cut by 4 bases, the J end by 4 bases, with 19 bases between. This CDR3 has 17 residues.

This clone turned up a few times. The chain links TRBV6-5 to TRBJ2-7; D is possibly TRBD1 (5 bases). V shed 5 bases and J shed 3 bases, with 8 bases lying between them. This CDR3 region has 12 residues. Germline values: CDR1 MNHEY, CDR2 SVGAGI. CDR3 in amino acids: CASSDSLYEQYF. As DNA, the CDR3 is TGTGCCAGCAGTGACAGCCTCTACGAGCAGTACTTC.

Concerning this clone: At one boundary the junction diverges from the germline segment, which might be a read error. CDR3 region: CSVEDRGPSF. CDR3 in DNA: TGCAGCGTTGAAGATCGTGGCCCTTCCTTT. The V gene is TRBV29-1, the J gene TRBJ1-1, with D uncertain. Per the germline V gene, CDR1 is SQVTM and CDR2 is ANQGSEA. CDR3 length: 10 amino acids.

V is TRBV2 and J is TRBJ2-1; 8 nucleotides align to TRBD2. The J segment lost 12 bases and the V segment lost 6 bases, leaving 19 bases of the junction unmatched. The germline gives CDR1 SNHLY, CDR2 FYNNEI. The CDR3 length is 16 residues. CDR3 nucleotide sequence: TGTGCCAGCAGCCAAAGAGGGGGACTAGGCGGTCTTGGGCAGTTCTTC. This gives the protein CASSQRGGLGGLGQFF.

The table lists this clone with a few counts. The genes are TRBV5-6 and TRBJ1-2; D is perhaps TRBD1 (5 bases). The CDR3 extends over 13 amino acids. V was trimmed by 4 bases and J by 5 bases, leaving 12 bases between them. Germline V gene lookup returns CDR1 SGHDT and CDR2 YYEEEE. The CDR3 sequence is CASSLRVEYGYTF. CDR3 coding DNA: TGTGCCAGCAGCCTCAGGGTTGAGTATGGCTACACCTTC.

This clone has more than one count but fewer than ten. The rearrangement joins TRBV30 to TRBJ1-6, with TRBD1 as a possible D gene (6 bases). V lost 2 bases and J lost 12, with 14 bases in between. This CDR3 spans 13 amino acids. The V gene's germline CDR1 is GTSNPN and CDR2 SVGIG (reference sequence). The CDR3 coding sequence is TGTGCCTGGAGTCTTACAGGGCTTGGACCCCTCCACTTT. This codes for CAWSLTGLGPLHF.

This chain links TRBV5-6 with TRBJ2-5; 8 bases fit TRBD1. The CDR3 runs 15 residues. In germline, CDR1 is SGHDT, CDR2 YYEEEE. The ends lost 8 bases at V and 0 bases at J; junction bases unmatched: 9. This chain's CDR3 is CASSVDRGYQETQYF. DNA for the CDR3: TGTGCCAGTAGTGTCGACAGGGGCTACCAAGAGACCCAGTACTTC.

The rearrangement links TRBV27 to TRBJ1-2, with 11 bases that match TRBD1. The CDR3 contains 16 residues. V was pared by 3 bases and J by 6 bases, with 9 bases of the junction left unmatched. CDR1 and CDR2 (germline): MNHEY, SMNVEV (reference sequence). The CDR3 sequence: CASSLGFGQGANGYTF. CDR3 DNA sequence: TGTGCCAGCAGTTTGGGGTTTGGACAGGGGGCAAATGGCTACACCTTC.

The chain employs TRBV7-2 and TRBJ1-2; a possible D gene is TRBD1 (5 bases). The CDR3 consists of 14 residues. Germline V gene lookup returns CDR1 SGHTA and CDR2 FQGNSA. Trimming shortened V by 5 bases and J by 5 bases, and 15 bases separated the two germline ends. CDR3 amino acids: CASSPGGGRYGYTF. The DNA of the CDR3 is TGTGCCAGCAGCCCCGGCGGGGGGAGGTATGGCTACACCTTC.

The rearrangement links TRBV2 to TRBJ2-1; weak D call: TRBD1 (5 bases). V was pared by 6 bases and J by 8 bases, with 20 bases between. The CDR3 has 15 residues. The germline gives CDR1 SNHLY, CDR2 FYNNEI. The CDR3 is CASSAIYGAIDEQFF. The CDR3 region has the DNA TGTGCCAGCAGCGCGATATATGGGGCTATCGATGAGCAGTTCTTC.

The CDR3 DNA sequence: TGCAGCGTGAACAAACAGGGTCCGACTGAAGCTTTCTTT. Translation: CSVNKQGPTEAFF. The gene calls are TRBV29-1 and TRBJ1-1; maybe TRBD1 (6 bases). V was trimmed by 6 bases and J by 5 bases, leaving 16 bases between them. This CDR3 has 13 amino acids. Germline V gene data show CDR1 as SQVTM and CDR2 as ANQGSEA.

V and J are TRBV5-4 and TRBJ2-6; 8 positions agree with TRBD1. Trimming at V came to 4 bases and at J to 0 bases, leaving 12 bases not matched to a gene. Germline loops: CDR1 SGHNT, CDR2 YYREEE (reference sequence). The CDR3 runs 19 residues. The CDR3 loop is CASSNRTGRFSSGANVLTF. CDR3 coding DNA: TGTGCCAGCAGCAATAGGACAGGGAGATTTAGCTCTGGGGCCAACGTCCTGACTTTC.

The chain joins TRBV7-6 to TRBJ2-1, with 7 bases aligning to TRBD2. Trimming removed 2 bases from V and 0 bases from J; junction bases left unmatched: 4. This CDR3 region has 16 residues. Germline CDR1 SGHVS, CDR2 FNYEAQ. The CDR3 sequence is CASSLLGGSSYNEQFF. The CDR3, as DNA: TGTGCCAGCAGCTTATTGGGGGGGAGCTCCTACAATGAGCAGTTCTTC.

The rearrangement links TRBV4-2 to TRBJ1-2, with a tentative D call TRBD1 (6 bases). Trimming took off 1 base at V and 7 bases at J, with 16 bases between the two ends. The germline V gene has CDR1 LGHNA and CDR2 YNFKEQ. CDR3 length: 15 amino acids. The CDR3 loop is CASSQVGSGDLGYTF. CDR3 in DNA: TGTGCCAGCAGCCAAGTTGGGTCAGGGGATCTTGGCTACACCTTC.

This clone was counted between two and nine times. V usage is TRBV7-6 and J usage is TRBJ1-1; tentative D call: TRBD1 (5 bases). V dropped 0 bases and J dropped 2 bases, with 10 bases sitting between them. The germline V gene encodes CDR1 SGHVS and CDR2 FNYEAQ. The CDR3 spans 15 residues. The CDR3 loop reads CASSLAGQANTEAFF. The CDR3 DNA is TGTGCCAGCAGCTTAGCGGGGCAGGCAAACACTGAAGCTTTCTTT.

The chain has TRBV4-3 and TRBJ1-1; possibly TRBD1 for D (6 bases). Between the trimmed V and J ends, which lost 3 bases and 7 bases, there was a span of 9 bases. The germline V gene encodes CDR1 LGHNA and CDR2 YSLEER. The CDR3 is 12 residues long. CDR3 nucleotides: TGCGCCAGCAGCCATGGGGGACATGAAGCTTTCTTT. Its translation is CASSHGGHEAFF.

Turning to this clone: This specimen includes other DNA sequences encoding the same CDR3. This rearrangement joins TRBV5-1 to TRBJ1-2, with 8 bases fitting TRBD1. Germline assignment: CDR1 SGHRS and CDR2 YFSETQ. The CDR3 is 14 residues long. After removal of 0 bases from V and 8 bases from J, the junction contained 6 bases not matched to a gene. CDR3 protein: CASSLAGQGTGYTF. CDR3 DNA sequence: TGCGCCAGCAGCTTGGCAGGACAGGGTACGGGCTACACCTTC.

The CDR3 DNA is TGCGCCAGCAGCCCCTGGGACAGGGGGCAGAGCTATGGCTACACCTTC. It yields the protein CASSPWDRGQSYGYTF. The chain carries TRBV5-1 and TRBJ1-2, with TRBD1 matching over 12 bases. V was clipped by 4 bases and J by 4 bases; unmatched bases: 8. The CDR3 covers 16 residues. Germline V lookup: CDR1 SGHRS, CDR2 YFSETQ.

This sequence joins TRBV6-5 and TRBJ1-3; D not resolved. CDR1 and CDR2 from the germline V gene are MNHEY and SVGAGI. Trimming removed 0 bases at V and 3 bases at J, with 12 bases between. The CDR3 is 16 residues long. The CDR3 DNA follows: TGTGCCAGCAGTTACTCAGCGGCCGTCCTTGGAAACACCATATATTTT. Translating it yields CASSYSAAVLGNTIYF.

The chain employs TRBV18 and TRBJ1-5; TRBD1 is a possible D gene (6 bases). The germline V gene encodes CDR1 KGHSH and CDR2 LQKENI. The ends were cut back, 2 bases at V and 3 bases at J, with 14 bases in the middle. This CDR3 contains 16 residues. Written as DNA, the CDR3 is TGTGCCAGCTCACCAACGGGGGGCGAGGACAATCAGCCCCAGCATTTT. This codes for CASSPTGGEDNQPQHF.

The chain links TRBV9 to TRBJ1-4, with 8 nucleotides matching TRBD1. The CDR3 loop spans 15 amino acids. With 4 bases clipped from V and 8 bases from J, the junction kept 10 bases outside the gene matches. Germline V CDR1 and CDR2: SGDLS, YYNGEE. The CDR3 protein is CASSTPGGQAEKLFF. CDR3 nucleotide sequence: TGTGCCAGCAGCACTCCAGGGGGCCAGGCGGAAAAACTGTTTTTT.

This clone was counted between two and nine times. The chain carries TRBV4-3 and TRBJ1-2, with D possibly being TRBD1 (5 bases). The CDR3 consists of 16 residues. Germline V gene data show CDR1 as LGHNA and CDR2 as YSLEER. Trimming removed 2 bases at V and 6 bases at J, with 19 bases between. The CDR3 coding sequence is TGCGCCAGCAGCCAAAACCCCGGGTCAGGGCGCGATGGCTACACCTTC. Amino acids: CASSQNPGSGRDGYTF.

This clone was recorded a few times. CDR3 sequence reads: CASSPGGTEQYF. CDR3 nucleotide sequence: TGTGCCAGCAGCCCGGGGGGGACTGAGCAGTACTTC. The chain has TRBV7-9 and TRBJ2-7; TRBD2 matches 8 bases. Germline CDR1 reads SEHNR; CDR2 reads FQNEAQ (reference sequence). The J segment lost 7 bases and the V segment lost 5 bases, leaving 4 bases of the junction unmatched. This CDR3 region has 12 residues.